This T cell receptor beta chain came from a study of shared clonotypes between healthy human individuals. In the study overall: The cohort had two women and a few men, ages 18 to 49.

This CDR3 comprises 17 residues. Trimming took off 1 base at V and 0 bases at J, with 15 bases between the two ends. Germline CDR1 and CDR2: SGHAT and FQNNGV. Template for every sorted-subset replicate PCR totaled around 200 ng DNA, approximately 30,000 T cell genomes. Profiling relied on immunoSEQ multiplex PCR, and the TCRdb table lists in-frame clones only, not all of them. This table holds 2.5 million or so clones, around nine tenths found once. This chain uses TRBV11-2 with TRBJ2-5; D might be TRBD1 (5 bases). This clonotype was obtained from a man aged 18 to 30 in good health. Source material: naive CD4+ T cells sorted from blood. The subset was: CD45RA+ positively selected. The CDR3 loop is CASSLGSWGSDQETQYF. CDR3 DNA: TGTGCCAGCAGCTTAGGATCTTGGGGCAGCGACCAAGAGACCCAGTACTTC.